The next 30 T cell receptor beta chains were all read from a single sample in a study of breast tumors, draining lymph nodes, adjacent tissues. Samples came from axillary lymph nodes draining the breast cancer. A single record per CDR3 protein comes from TCRdb applying MiXCR to the multiplex PCR reads. Among 270,000 or so distinct CDR3 sequences listed, 30% were seen once. Sequencing was performed on axillary lymph node tissue. These receptors were taken from a female donor with breast cancer. Some clones in this sample may be carry-over from other donors' samples.

At least ten counts were recorded for this clonotype. CDR3: CASQFSASGDQGEQFF. Written as DNA, the CDR3 is TGTGCCAGCCAATTTTCGGCTAGCGGGGACCAGGGGGAGCAGTTCTTC. The gene calls are TRBV12-3 or TRBV12-4 and TRBJ2-1, with 9 bases aligning to TRBD2. This CDR3 has 16 amino acids. The J segment lost 10 bases and the V segment lost 8 bases, leaving 18 bases of the junction unmatched.

This clonotype has a count of ten or more. V is TRBV19 and J is TRBJ2-7, with unresolved D. With 6 bases removed from V and 3 bases from J, the gap between germline ends came to 18 bases. The CDR3 extends over 15 amino acids. Germline lookup yields CDR1 LNHDA and CDR2 SQIVND (reference sequence). This CDR3 is CASSELAGSHYEQYF. The CDR3 DNA is TGTGCCAGTAGCGAACTTGCCGGTTCCCACTACGAGCAGTACTTC. Looking up the rest from reference TRBV19 and TRBJ2-7 gives the full variable domain: DGGITQSPKYLFRKEGQNVTLSCEQNLNHDAMYWYRQDPGQGLRLIYYSQIVNDFQKGDIAEGYSVSREKKESFPLTVTSAQKNPTAFYLCASSELAGSHYEQYFGPGTRLTVT.

The table lists this clonotype with many counts. The J gene is TRBJ2-5, the V gene TRBV20-1; a possible D gene is TRBD2 (6 bases). CDR3 length equals 15 residues. Trimming removed 1 base at V and 7 bases at J, with 19 bases between. CDR1 DFQATT and CDR2 SNEGSKA come from the germline V gene (reference sequence). The CDR3 DNA is TGCAGTGCTAGAGCTGACGAGACGCGGGGTGGGACCCAGTACTTC. Amino acid sequence: CSARADETRGGTQYF.

In DNA form, the CDR3 reads TGTGCCAGCAGCTTAGAGGGGCGGGGTATTTTGGAGACCCAGTACTTC. The encoded protein is CASSLEGRGILETQYF. The gene calls are TRBV11-2 and TRBJ2-5, with D possibly TRBD2 on 6 matching bases. The germline CDR1 and CDR2 sequences are SGHAT and FQNNGV. V was clipped by 0 bases and J by 5 bases, with 16 bases between them. The CDR3 length is 16 residues.

Points on this clonotype: A much larger clone sits a single nucleotide away, making a read error possible. This chain links TRBV7-9 with TRBJ2-7; 11 bases align to TRBD2. Germline lookup yields CDR1 SEHNR and CDR2 FQNEAQ (reference sequence). The CDR3 contains 17 residues. The CDR3 DNA reads as TGTCCCAGCAGCTCGGGTACTAGCGGGAGTAACGTCTACGAGCAGTACTTC. It codes for CPSSSGTSGSNVYEQYF.

This clonotype has ten or more counts. This sequence joins TRBV9 and TRBJ1-2; 7 bases are shared with TRBD1. Germline V gives CDR1 SGDLS, CDR2 YYNGEE. This CDR3 spans 15 amino acids. Trimming cost V 3 bases and J 5 bases; bases outside gene matches: 10. This chain's CDR3 is CASSARQGVVYGYTF. Here the CDR3 DNA reads TGTGCCAGCAGCGCACGACAGGGTGTAGTTTATGGCTACACCTTC.

With regard to this clonotype: A much larger clone differs by one base, so this may be a read error. This CDR3 fails to terminate in the conserved phenylalanine or tryptophan, so it likely reflects a read error. The rearrangement joins TRBV20-1 to TRBJ2-1; D is ambiguous. With 3 bases removed from V and 8 bases from J, the gap between germline ends came to 5 bases. CDR3 size: 10 residues. CDR1 is DFQATT and CDR2 is SNEGSKA in the germline V gene (reference sequence). CDR3 in amino acids: CSARGHEQFL. The CDR3 bases are TGCAGTGCTAGGGGCCATGAGCAGTTCCTC.

A word on this clonotype: This sequence may be a read error, since a much larger clone differs from it by one base. The chain links TRBV5-4 to TRBJ2-2; D might be TRBD1 or TRBD2, each matching 5 bases. The V end lost 7 bases, the J end lost 4 bases, and 14 bases lay between the germline ends. Germline CDR1 and CDR2: SGHNT and YYREEE (reference sequence). This CDR3 has 14 residues. CDR3 sequence reads: CASGDRDATGELFF. CDR3 nucleotide sequence: TGTGCCAGCGGCGACCGGGACGCCACCGGGGAGCTGTTTTTT.

This clonotype came up many times. V usage is TRBV12-3 or TRBV12-4 and J usage is TRBJ2-7; 11 nucleotides align to TRBD2. V lost 5 bases and J lost 5; bases outside the gene matches: 8. This CDR3 comprises 15 residues. Here the CDR3 DNA reads TGTGCCAGCAGTGCTAGACTAGCGGGAATCGACGAGCAGTACTTC. This gives the protein CASSARLAGIDEQYF.

This clonotype was detected ten times or more. CDR3 sequence (DNA): TGCGCCAGCAGTGAGGTAGGATCAGATACGCAGTATTTT. It yields the protein CASSEVGSDTQYF. The chain couples TRBV10-2 to TRBJ2-3; D is undetermined. The V end lost 2 bases, the J end lost 4 bases, and 7 bases lay between the germline ends. Germline-derived CDR1 and CDR2 are WSHSY and SAAADI. CDR3 length: 13 amino acids.

This clonotype was picked up a small number of times. The J gene is TRBJ2-1, the V gene TRBV4-3, with 9 bases identical to TRBD2. Unmatched junction bases numbered 12, after V lost 7 bases and J lost 2 bases. Germline assignment: CDR1 LGHNA and CDR2 YSLEER. This CDR3 has 17 amino acids. In DNA, the CDR3 is TGCGCCAGCAAAAGGGGGGGCGGGAGGGCCCCCTACAATGAGCAGTTCTTC. This codes for CASKRGGGRAPYNEQFF.

This clonotype was seen more than once but under ten times. The V gene is TRBV5-8, the J gene TRBJ2-1; 12 nucleotides match TRBD2. J was trimmed by 5 bases and V by 3 bases; bases with no gene match: 6. The CDR3 has 16 amino acids. Germline V gene data show CDR1 as SGHTS and CDR2 as YDEGEE. The CDR3 sequence is CASSSTSGRSDNEQFF. The CDR3 bases are TGTGCCAGCAGCTCTACTAGCGGGAGGAGTGACAATGAGCAGTTCTTC.

V and J are TRBV30 and TRBJ1-4, with D possibly TRBD1 on 6 matching bases. This CDR3 comprises 14 residues. Germline values: CDR1 GTSNPN, CDR2 SVGIG (reference sequence). The CDR3 loop reads CATAPGTINEKLFF. Written as DNA, the CDR3 is TGTGCTACGGCCCCCGGGACAATTAATGAAAAACTGTTTTTT.

This clonotype occurred many times. The genes are TRBV11-2 and TRBJ2-5; D perhaps matches TRBD2 (6 bases). Trimming cost V 4 bases and J 1 base, with 10 bases left between them. Germline V gene lookup returns CDR1 SGHAT and CDR2 FQNNGV. This CDR3 has 14 residues. The CDR3 spells CASSSTGAQETQYF. CDR3 nucleotides: TGTGCCAGCAGCTCAACGGGAGCCCAAGAGACCCAGTACTTC.

This clonotype was counted only a few times. The DNA of the CDR3 is TGCGCCAGCAGACAATTTGGAGGGGCAGATACGCAGTATTTT. Translated: CASRQFGGADTQYF. The chain has TRBV4-1 and TRBJ2-3, with D possibly matching TRBD2 (6 bases). CDR1 is MGHRA, CDR2 YSYEKL, per germline. The CDR3 length is 14 residues. V lost 6 bases and J 4 bases, leaving 14 bases between the germline ends.

In the case of this clonotype: Just one base apart from a much larger clone, this may be a read error. The chain recombines TRBV20-1 with TRBJ2-7; 10 bases agree with TRBD2. The trim removed 2 bases at V and 2 bases at J, leaving 6 bases unmatched. Germline V gene data show CDR1 as DFQATT and CDR2 as SNEGSKA (reference sequence). This CDR3 is 15 amino acids long. For the CDR3, the DNA is TGCAGTGCTAGAAAGAGCGGGAGGGCCGCCTACGAGCAGTACTTC. It translates to CSARKSGRAAYEQYF.

This clonotype was seen just once. The rearrangement links TRBV25-1 to TRBJ1-4; D may be TRBD1 (5 bases). The germline gives CDR1 MGHDK, CDR2 SYGVNS. This CDR3 contains 14 residues. The V end was cut by 4 bases, the J end by 4 bases, with 10 bases between. The CDR3 DNA is TGTGCCAGCAGTGCGGCAGGGCGTAATGAAAAACTGTTTTTT. It codes for CASSAAGRNEKLFF.

In this sample, this clonotype turned up many times. The gene calls are TRBV11-2 and TRBJ2-7; D possibly corresponds to TRBD1 (6 bases). The V end was cut by 1 base, the J end by 7 bases, with 17 bases between. There are 15 residues in the CDR3. Per germline, CDR1 SGHAT and CDR2 FQNNGV. The CDR3 is CASSLGKSGAWEQYF. Written as DNA, the CDR3 is TGTGCCAGCAGCTTAGGAAAATCAGGGGCGTGGGAGCAGTACTTC.

The sample holds many counts of this clonotype. The chain has TRBV19 and TRBJ1-2, with 9 bases that match TRBD1. The V gene's germline CDR1 is LNHDA and CDR2 SQIVND (reference sequence). Trimming cost V 5 bases and J 5 bases; bases outside gene matches: 9. The CDR3 totals 15 residues. CDR3 sequence: CASSREQGAGYGYTF. The CDR3, as DNA: TGTGCCAGTAGTCGAGAACAGGGGGCCGGGTATGGCTACACCTTC.

This clonotype was counted at least ten times. The chain joins TRBV9 to TRBJ2-1, with TRBD2 matching 8 bases. CDR3 length: 18 residues. From germline, CDR1 is SGDLS and CDR2 YYNGEE. The junction had 13 bases not matched to a gene; V was cut back by 0 bases and J by 5 bases. The chain's CDR3 is CASSVAAGGAVDDNEQFF. As DNA, the CDR3 is TGTGCCAGCAGCGTAGCTGCGGGGGGAGCGGTCGATGACAATGAGCAGTTCTTC. The variable domain in full, completed from reference TRBV9 and TRBJ2-1, reads DSGVTQTPKHLITATGQRVTLRCSPRSGDLSVYWYQQSLDQGLQFLIQYYNGEERAKGNILERFSAQQFPDLHSELNLSSLELGDSALYFCASSVAAGGAVDDNEQFFGPGTRLTVL.

Note on this clonotype: A clone one base away is much larger, so this may be a read error. This rearrangement joins TRBV19 to TRBJ2-7, with TRBD2 identical over 14 bases. Germline CDR1 is LNHDA and CDR2 is SQIVND (reference sequence). This CDR3 has 17 amino acids. CDR3 DNA: TGTGCCAGTAGTATAGGGGGACTAGCGGGAGCCGTCTACGAGCAGTCCTTC. Protein sequence: CASSIGGLAGAVYEQSF.

As concerns this clonotype: The germline gene is not matched at one end of the junction; a read error may be the cause. The rearrangement links TRBV10-1 to TRBJ1-2; 7 positions agree with TRBD1. The CDR3 extends over 14 amino acids. CDR1 WNHNN and CDR2 SYGVQD come from the germline V gene (reference sequence). CDR3: CAISELGQFGGYTF. CDR3 DNA: TGTGCCATCAGTGAGTTGGGACAGTTTGGGGGCTACACCTTC.

The table lists this clonotype with many counts. The rearrangement uses TRBV20-1 and TRBJ2-7; 10 nucleotides match TRBD2. Trimming cost V 3 bases and J 5 bases; bases outside gene matches: 7. Germline lookup yields CDR1 DFQATT and CDR2 SNEGSKA (reference sequence). CDR3 size: 14 residues. CDR3 DNA sequence: TGCAGTGCTAGTAGCGGGAGGTCCCTCGACGAGCAGTACTTC. This gives the protein CSASSGRSLDEQYF.

This clonotype was recorded a few times. This CDR3 reads CSARDYLQGRSEAFF. CDR3 coding DNA: TGCAGTGCTAGAGATTATCTACAGGGGAGGTCTGAAGCTTTCTTT. This rearrangement joins TRBV20-1 to TRBJ1-1; 7 positions match TRBD1. The CDR3 extends over 15 amino acids. CDR1 and CDR2 from the germline V gene are DFQATT and SNEGSKA (reference sequence). Trimming removed 0 bases from V and 6 bases from J; junction bases left unmatched: 10.

The table lists this clonotype with many counts. CDR3 in DNA: TGTGCCAGCAGCGCGTCCCCGGGCGTTGCGAGGGGGGCCAACGTCCTGACTTTC. Its translation: CASSASPGVARGANVLTF. V and J are TRBV5-8 and TRBJ2-6; D remains ambiguous. The CDR3 extends over 18 amino acids. Germline V gene lookup returns CDR1 SGHTS and CDR2 YDEGEE. Trimming shortened V by 4 bases and J by 4 bases, and 21 bases separated the two germline ends.

The rearrangement uses TRBV6-1 and TRBJ1-5, with TRBD1 identical over 7 bases. This CDR3 has 15 residues. With V trimmed by 6 bases and J by 7 bases, 12 bases remained unmatched. Per the germline V gene, CDR1 is MNHNS and CDR2 is SASEGT. The CDR3 sequence: CASSPDRGGEQPQHF. CDR3 DNA: TGTGCCAGCAGCCCCGACAGAGGGGGCGAGCAGCCCCAGCATTTT.

The sample holds many counts of this clonotype. The genes are TRBV20-1 and TRBJ2-7; D not resolved. Trimming removed 2 bases from V and 2 bases from J, with 13 bases in between. Germline V gene sequence: CDR1 DFQATT, CDR2 SNEGSKA (reference sequence). The CDR3 has 14 residues. The CDR3 region has the DNA TGCAGTGCTAGATCGCGACTGGGCACCTACGAGCAGTACTTC. Protein: CSARSRLGTYEQYF.

The table lists this clonotype with many counts. The rearrangement links TRBV5-1 to TRBJ1-2, with D uncertain. V lost 2 bases to trimming and J lost 7 bases, with 12 bases between them. Germline-derived CDR1 and CDR2 are SGHRS and YFSETQ. This CDR3 contains 13 residues. The CDR3 reads CASSFAGSGGYTF. The DNA of the CDR3 is TGCGCCAGCAGCTTTGCGGGCTCGGGTGGCTACACCTTC.

In its sample, this clonotype was seen a few times. This rearrangement joins TRBV4-2 to TRBJ2-2; the D gene is possibly TRBD1 (5 bases). V dropped 1 base and J dropped 7 bases, with 13 bases sitting between them. The CDR3 totals 15 residues. The germline V gene encodes CDR1 LGHNA and CDR2 YNFKEQ. CDR3: CASSQVRGAGGELFF. CDR3 nucleotide sequence: TGTGCCAGCAGCCAAGTTAGGGGCGCAGGCGGGGAGCTGTTTTTT.

This clonotype was counted at least ten times. The V and J genes are TRBV15 and TRBJ1-1; 7 positions agree with TRBD1. CDR1 is LNHNV, CDR2 YYDKDF, per germline (reference sequence). The V segment lost 2 bases and the J segment 7 bases; nucleotides outside the gene matches: 4. The CDR3 covers 13 residues. CDR3 sequence reads: CATSRYRGIEAFF. The CDR3 DNA reads TGTGCCACCAGCAGATACAGGGGAATTGAAGCTTTCTTT.